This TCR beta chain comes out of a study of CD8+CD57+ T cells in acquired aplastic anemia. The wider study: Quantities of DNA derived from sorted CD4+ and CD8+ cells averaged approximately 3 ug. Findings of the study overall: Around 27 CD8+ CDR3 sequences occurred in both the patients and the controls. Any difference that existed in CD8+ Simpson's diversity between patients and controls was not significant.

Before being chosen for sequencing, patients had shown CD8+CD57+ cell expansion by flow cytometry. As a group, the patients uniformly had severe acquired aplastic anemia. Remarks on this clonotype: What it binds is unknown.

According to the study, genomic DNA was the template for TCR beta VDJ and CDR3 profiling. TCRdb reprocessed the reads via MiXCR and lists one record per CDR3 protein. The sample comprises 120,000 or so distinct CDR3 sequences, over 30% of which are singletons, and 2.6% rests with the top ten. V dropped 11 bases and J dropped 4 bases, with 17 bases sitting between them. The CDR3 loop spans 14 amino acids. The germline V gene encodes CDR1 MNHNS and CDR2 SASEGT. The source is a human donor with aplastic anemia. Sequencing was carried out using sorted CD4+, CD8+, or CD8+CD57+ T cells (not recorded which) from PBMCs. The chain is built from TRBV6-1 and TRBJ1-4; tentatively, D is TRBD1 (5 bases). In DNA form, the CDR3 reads TGTGCCGGCAAAATGGGGACCCTTAATGAAAAACTGTTTTTT. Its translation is CAGKMGTLNEKLFF.